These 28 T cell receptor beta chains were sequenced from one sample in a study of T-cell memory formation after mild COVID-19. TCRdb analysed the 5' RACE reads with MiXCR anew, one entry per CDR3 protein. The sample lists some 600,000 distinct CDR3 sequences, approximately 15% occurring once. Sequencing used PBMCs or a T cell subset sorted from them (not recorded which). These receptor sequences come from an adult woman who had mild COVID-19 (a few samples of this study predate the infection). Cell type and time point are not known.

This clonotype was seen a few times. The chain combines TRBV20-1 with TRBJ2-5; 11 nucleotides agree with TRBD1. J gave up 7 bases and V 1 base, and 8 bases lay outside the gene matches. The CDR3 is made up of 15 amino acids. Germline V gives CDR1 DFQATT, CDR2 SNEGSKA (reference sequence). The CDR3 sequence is CSARGPGQGVGTQYF. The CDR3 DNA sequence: TGCAGTGCTAGAGGACCGGGACAGGGGGTAGGGACCCAGTACTTC.

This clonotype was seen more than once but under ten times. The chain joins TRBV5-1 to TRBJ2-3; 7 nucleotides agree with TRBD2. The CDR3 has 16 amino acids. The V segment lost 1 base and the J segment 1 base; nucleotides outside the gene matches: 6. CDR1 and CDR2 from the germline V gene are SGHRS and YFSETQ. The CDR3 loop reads CASSLTVAGGTDTQYF. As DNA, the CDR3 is TGCGCCAGCAGCTTGACGGTTGCGGGAGGCACAGATACGCAGTATTTT. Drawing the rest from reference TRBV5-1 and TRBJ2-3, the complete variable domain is KAGVTQTPRYLIKTRGQQVTLSCSPISGHRSVSWYQQTPGQGLQFLFEYFSETQRNKGNFPGRFSGRQFSNSRSEMNVSTLELGDSALYLCASSLTVAGGTDTQYFGPGTRLTVL.

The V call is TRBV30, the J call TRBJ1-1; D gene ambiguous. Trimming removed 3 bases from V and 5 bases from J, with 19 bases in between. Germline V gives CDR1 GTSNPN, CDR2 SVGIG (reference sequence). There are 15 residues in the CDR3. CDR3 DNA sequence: TGTGCCTGGAGGCCTTGGGAGGGAGGATGGACTGAAGCTTTCTTT. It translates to CAWRPWEGGWTEAFF.

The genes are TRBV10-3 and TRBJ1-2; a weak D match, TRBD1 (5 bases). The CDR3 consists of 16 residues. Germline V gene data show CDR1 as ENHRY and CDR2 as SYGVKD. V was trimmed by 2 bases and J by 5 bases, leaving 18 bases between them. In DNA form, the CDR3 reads TGTGCCATCAGTGAGATTGCAGGGACTTCACCTTATGGCTACACCTTC. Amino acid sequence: CAISEIAGTSPYGYTF.

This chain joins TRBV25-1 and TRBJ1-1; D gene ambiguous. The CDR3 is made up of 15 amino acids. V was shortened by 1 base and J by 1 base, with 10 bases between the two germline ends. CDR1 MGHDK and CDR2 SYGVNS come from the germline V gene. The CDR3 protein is CASSESGSGNTEAFF. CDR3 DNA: TGTGCCAGCAGTGAATCGGGCTCAGGGAACACTGAAGCTTTCTTT.

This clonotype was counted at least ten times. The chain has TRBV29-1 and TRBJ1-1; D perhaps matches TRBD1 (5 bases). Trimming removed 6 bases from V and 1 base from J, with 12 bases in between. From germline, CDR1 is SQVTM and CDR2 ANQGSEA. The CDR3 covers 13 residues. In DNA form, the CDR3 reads TGCAGCGTCTCCCCTACAGGGAACACTGAAGCTTTCTTT. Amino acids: CSVSPTGNTEAFF.

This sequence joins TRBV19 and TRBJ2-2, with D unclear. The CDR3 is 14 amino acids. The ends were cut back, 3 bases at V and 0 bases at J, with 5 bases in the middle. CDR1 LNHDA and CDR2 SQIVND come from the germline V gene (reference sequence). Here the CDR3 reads CASSIISNTGELFF. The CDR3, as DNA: TGTGCCAGTAGTATTATATCGAACACCGGGGAGCTGTTTTTT.

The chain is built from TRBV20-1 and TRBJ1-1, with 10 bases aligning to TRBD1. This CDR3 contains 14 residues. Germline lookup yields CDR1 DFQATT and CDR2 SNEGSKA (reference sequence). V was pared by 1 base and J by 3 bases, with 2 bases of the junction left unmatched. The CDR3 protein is CSARGDRGYTEAFF. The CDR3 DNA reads TGCAGTGCTAGAGGGGACAGGGGCTACACTGAAGCTTTCTTT.

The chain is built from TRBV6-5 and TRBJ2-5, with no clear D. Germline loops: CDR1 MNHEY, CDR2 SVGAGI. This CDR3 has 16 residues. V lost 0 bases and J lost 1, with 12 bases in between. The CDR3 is CASSYSARRIQETQYF. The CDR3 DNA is TGTGCCAGCAGTTACTCGGCGCGAAGGATCCAAGAGACCCAGTACTTC.

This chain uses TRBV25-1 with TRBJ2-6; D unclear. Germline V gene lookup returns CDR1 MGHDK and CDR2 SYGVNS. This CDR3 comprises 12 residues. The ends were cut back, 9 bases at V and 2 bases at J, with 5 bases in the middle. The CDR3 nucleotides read TGTGCCAGACCAGCTGGGGCCAACGTCCTGACTTTC. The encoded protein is CARPAGANVLTF. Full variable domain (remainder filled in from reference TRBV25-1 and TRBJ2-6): EADIYQTPRYLVIGTGKKITLECSQTMGHDKMYWYQQDPGMELHLIHYSYGVNSTEKGDLSSESTVSRIRTEHFPLTLESARPSHTSQYLCARPAGANVLTFGAGSRLTVL.

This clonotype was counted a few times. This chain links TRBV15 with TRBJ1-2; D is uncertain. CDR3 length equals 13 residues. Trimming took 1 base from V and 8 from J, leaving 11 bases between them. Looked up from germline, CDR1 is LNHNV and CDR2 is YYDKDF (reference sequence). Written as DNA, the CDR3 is TGTGCCACCAGCAGAGCCCCACTCTCAGGCTACACCTTC. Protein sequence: CATSRAPLSGYTF. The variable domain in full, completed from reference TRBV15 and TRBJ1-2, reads DAMVIQNPRYQVTQFGKPVTLSCSQTLNHNVMYWYQQKSSQAPKLLFHYYDKDFNNEADTPDNFQSRRPNTSFCFLDIRSPGLGDTAMYLCATSRAPLSGYTFGSGTRLTVV.

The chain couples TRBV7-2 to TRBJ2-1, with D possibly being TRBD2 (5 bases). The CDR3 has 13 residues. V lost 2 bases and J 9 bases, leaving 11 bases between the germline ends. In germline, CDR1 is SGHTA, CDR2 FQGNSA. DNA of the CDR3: TGTGCCAGCAGCTTAAATCTAGCTGGTGAGCAGTTCTTC. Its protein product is CASSLNLAGEQFF.

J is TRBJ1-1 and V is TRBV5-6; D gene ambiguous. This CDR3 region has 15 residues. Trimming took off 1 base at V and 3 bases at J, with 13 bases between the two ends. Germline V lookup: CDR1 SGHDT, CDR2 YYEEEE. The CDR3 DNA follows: TGTGCCAGCAGCTTGATGCAGGCTTTGGACACTGAAGCTTTCTTT. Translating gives CASSLMQALDTEAFF. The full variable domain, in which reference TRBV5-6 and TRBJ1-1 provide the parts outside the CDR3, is DAGVTQSPTHLIKTRGQQVTLRCSPKSGHDTVSWYQQALGQGPQFIFQYYEEEERQRGNFPDRFSGHQFPNYSSELNVNALLLGDSALYLCASSLMQALDTEAFFGQGTRLTVV.

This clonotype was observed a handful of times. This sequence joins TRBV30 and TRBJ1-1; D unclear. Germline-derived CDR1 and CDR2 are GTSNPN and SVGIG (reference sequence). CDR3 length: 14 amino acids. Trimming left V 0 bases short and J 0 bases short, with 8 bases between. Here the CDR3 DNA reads TGTGCCTGGAGTGTACCGGGAATGAACACTGAAGCTTTCTTT. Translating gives CAWSVPGMNTEAFF. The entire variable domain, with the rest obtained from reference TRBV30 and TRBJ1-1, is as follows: SQTIHQWPATLVQPVGSPLSLECTVEGTSNPNLYWYRQAAGRGLQLLFYSVGIGQISSEVPQNLSASRPQDRQFILSSKKLLLSDSGFYLCAWSVPGMNTEAFFGQGTRLTVV.

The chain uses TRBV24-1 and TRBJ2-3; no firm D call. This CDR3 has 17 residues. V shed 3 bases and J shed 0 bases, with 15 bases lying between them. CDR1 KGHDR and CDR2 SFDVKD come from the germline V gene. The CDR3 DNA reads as TGTGCCACCAGTGATCCGACCGCAACTGATAGCACAGATACGCAGTATTTT. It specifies CATSDPTATDSTDTQYF.

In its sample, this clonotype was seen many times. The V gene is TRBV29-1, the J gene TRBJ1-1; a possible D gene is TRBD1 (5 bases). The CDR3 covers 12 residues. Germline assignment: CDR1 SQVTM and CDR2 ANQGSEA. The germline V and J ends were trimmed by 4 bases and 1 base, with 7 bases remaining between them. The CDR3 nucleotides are TGCAGCGTTGGGGGGTGGAACACTGAAGCTTTCTTT. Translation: CSVGGWNTEAFF.

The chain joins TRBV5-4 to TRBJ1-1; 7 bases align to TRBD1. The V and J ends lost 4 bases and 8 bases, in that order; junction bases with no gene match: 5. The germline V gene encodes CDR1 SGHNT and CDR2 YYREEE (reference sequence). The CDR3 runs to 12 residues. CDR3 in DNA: TGTGCCAGCAGCACAATGGACAGGGAAGCTTTCTTT. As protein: CASSTMDREAFF.

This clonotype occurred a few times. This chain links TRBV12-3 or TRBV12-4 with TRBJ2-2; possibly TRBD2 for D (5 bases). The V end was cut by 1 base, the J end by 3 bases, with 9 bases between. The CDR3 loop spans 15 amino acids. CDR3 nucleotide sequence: TGTGCCAGCAGTTTAGGGACTTCCTACACCGGGGAGCTGTTTTTT. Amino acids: CASSLGTSYTGELFF.

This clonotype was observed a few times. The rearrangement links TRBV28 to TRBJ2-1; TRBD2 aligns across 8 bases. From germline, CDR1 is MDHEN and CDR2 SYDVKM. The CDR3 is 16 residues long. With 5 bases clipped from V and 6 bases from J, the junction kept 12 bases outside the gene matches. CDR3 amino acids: CASSPSGAGGSNEQFF. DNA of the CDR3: TGTGCCAGCAGTCCCTCCGGGGCGGGAGGTTCCAATGAGCAGTTCTTC.

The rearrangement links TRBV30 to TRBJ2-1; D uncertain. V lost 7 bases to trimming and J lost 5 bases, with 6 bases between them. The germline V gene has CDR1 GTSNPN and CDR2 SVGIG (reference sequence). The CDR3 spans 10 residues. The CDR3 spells CASYNNEQFF. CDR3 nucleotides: TGTGCCTCCTATAACAATGAGCAGTTCTTC.

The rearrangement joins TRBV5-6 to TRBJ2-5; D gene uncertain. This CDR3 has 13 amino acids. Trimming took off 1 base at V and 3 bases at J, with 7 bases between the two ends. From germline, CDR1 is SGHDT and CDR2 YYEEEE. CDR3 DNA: TGTGCCAGCAGCTTGCGGTCTGAAGAGACCCAGTACTTC. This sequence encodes CASSLRSEETQYF.

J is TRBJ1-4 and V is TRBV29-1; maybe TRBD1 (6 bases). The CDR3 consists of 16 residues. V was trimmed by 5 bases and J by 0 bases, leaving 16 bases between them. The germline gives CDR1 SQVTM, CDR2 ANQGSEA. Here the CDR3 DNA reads TGCAGCGTTCTAGGGGGTCCGCTCGCAACTAATGAAAAACTGTTTTTT. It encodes CSVLGGPLATNEKLFF. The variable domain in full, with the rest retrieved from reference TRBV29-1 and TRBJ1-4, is SAVISQKPSRDICQRGTSLTIQCQVDSQVTMMFWYRQQPGQSLTLIATANQGSEATYESGFVIDKFPISRPNLTFSTLTVSNMSPEDSSIYLCSVLGGPLATNEKLFFGSGTQLSVL.

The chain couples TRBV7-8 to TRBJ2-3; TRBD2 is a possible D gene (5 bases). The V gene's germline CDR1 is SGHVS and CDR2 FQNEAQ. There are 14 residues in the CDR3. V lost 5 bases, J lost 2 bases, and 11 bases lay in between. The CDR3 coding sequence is TGTGCCAGCAGCCCGGGATCCTACACAGATACGCAGTATTTT. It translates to CASSPGSYTDTQYF.

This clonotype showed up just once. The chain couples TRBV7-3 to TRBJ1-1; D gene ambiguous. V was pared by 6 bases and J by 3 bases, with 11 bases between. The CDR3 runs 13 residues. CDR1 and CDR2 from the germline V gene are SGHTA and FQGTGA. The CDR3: CASSFTPDTEAFF. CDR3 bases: TGTGCCAGCAGTTTTACCCCGGACACTGAAGCTTTCTTT.

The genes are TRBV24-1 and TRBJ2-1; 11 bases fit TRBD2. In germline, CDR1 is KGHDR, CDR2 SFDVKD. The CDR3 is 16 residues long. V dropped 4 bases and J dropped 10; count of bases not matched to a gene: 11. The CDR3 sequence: CATSEPSGGPGREQFF. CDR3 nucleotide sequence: TGTGCCACCAGTGAACCTAGCGGGGGGCCTGGCAGGGAGCAGTTCTTC.

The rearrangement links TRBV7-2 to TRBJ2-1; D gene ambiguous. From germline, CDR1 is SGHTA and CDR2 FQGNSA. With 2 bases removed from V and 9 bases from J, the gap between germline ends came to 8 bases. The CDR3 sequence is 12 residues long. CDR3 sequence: CASSLWLAEQFF. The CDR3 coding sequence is TGTGCCAGCAGCTTATGGTTGGCTGAGCAGTTCTTC.

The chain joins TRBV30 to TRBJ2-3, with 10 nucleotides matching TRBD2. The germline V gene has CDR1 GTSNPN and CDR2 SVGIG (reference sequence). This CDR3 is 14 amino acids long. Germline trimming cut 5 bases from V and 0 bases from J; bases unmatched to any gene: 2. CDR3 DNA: TGTGCCTGGTCGACTAGCGGGAGCACAGATACGCAGTATTTT. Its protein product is CAWSTSGSTDTQYF.

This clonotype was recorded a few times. CDR3 sequence reads: CASSFERQNTEAFF. CDR3 bases: TGTGCCAGCAGTTTCGAACGGCAGAACACTGAAGCTTTCTTT. The chain carries TRBV12-3 or TRBV12-4 and TRBJ1-1; the D is unclear. V was pared by 3 bases and J by 1 base, with 9 bases between. This CDR3 contains 14 residues.